This entry features one TCR beta chain sequence. Its antigen is unknown. Profiling relied on immunoSEQ multiplex PCR, and the TCRdb table lists in-frame clones only, not all of them. Found here are 270,000 or so clones, roughly three quarters of them singletons; the top ten hold approximately 5.6%. Per the germline V gene, CDR1 is MGHRA and CDR2 is YSYEKL. The CDR3 totals 17 residues. The ends were cut back, 1 base at V and 0 bases at J, with 13 bases in the middle. Cryopreserved PBMCs provided roughly 2 micrograms of genomic DNA for the TCR beta libraries. The data originate from a study of cytotoxic CD8 clonotypes in ibrutinib-treated CLL. At the level of the study: Response samples were taken after a median of approximately 11 months on treatment, range 6 to 36.

General study points: The study found public clonotypes uncommon, contracting or stable on treatment.

Material: PBMCs, obtained at disease progression, from a patient treated with ibrutinib. The receptor comes from a human donor with chronic lymphocytic leukemia. The rearrangement links TRBV4-1 to TRBJ1-3; D is unresolved. The CDR3 protein is CASSQVSGQRSGNTIYF. The CDR3 DNA reads as TGCGCCAGCAGCCAAGTAAGTGGGCAGCGCTCTGGAAACACCATATATTTT.